The 29 T cell receptor beta chains given below trace back to one sample, sequenced in a study of Ad26.COV2.S vaccination and SARS-CoV-2 variants. Assay: immunoSEQ multiplex PCR; the TCRdb copy retains only in-frame clones and omits some. The data show about 480,000 clones, 87% seen once. Treatment reported: 15 to 20 received Ad26.COV2.S at low or high dose, single or two shots; about 5 received placebo; per-sample allocation not given. Samples came from day 63 after the first vaccine or placebo injection. Sequencing used peripheral blood, obtained in a trial of Ad26.COV2.S vaccine versus placebo. The receptors derive from a person between 18 and 65 years old who received the Ad26.COV2.S COVID-19 vaccine or a placebo.

V and J are TRBV29-1 and TRBJ1-3; D unclear. Germline assignment: CDR1 SQVTM and CDR2 ANQGSEA. The CDR3 runs 13 residues. The V and J ends lost 5 bases and 3 bases respectively, with 11 bases between them. For the CDR3, the DNA is TGCAGCGTTCGAGGGAAGGATGGAAACACCATATATTTT. This gives the protein CSVRGKDGNTIYF.

This chain connects TRBV5-1 to TRBJ1-1; tentatively, D is TRBD1 (6 bases). The V end lost 4 bases, the J end lost 0 bases, and 10 bases lay between the germline ends. Germline values: CDR1 SGHRS, CDR2 YFSETQ. CDR3 length: 14 amino acids. For the CDR3, the DNA is TGCGCCAGCAGCCAGGGGACGGTGAACACTGAAGCTTTCTTT. It translates to CASSQGTVNTEAFF.

The chain uses TRBV19 and TRBJ1-3; the D gene is possibly TRBD1 (6 bases). The CDR3 runs 12 residues. The germline V gene has CDR1 LNHDA and CDR2 SQIVND (reference sequence). V shed 6 bases and J shed 4 bases, with 7 bases lying between them. DNA for the CDR3: TGTGCCAGTAGCGGACAGGGAAACACCATATATTTT. Residues: CASSGQGNTIYF. Full variable domain (remainder filled in from reference TRBV19 and TRBJ1-3): DGGITQSPKYLFRKEGQNVTLSCEQNLNHDAMYWYRQDPGQGLRLIYYSQIVNDFQKGDIAEGYSVSREKKESFPLTVTSAQKNPTAFYLCASSGQGNTIYFGEGSWLTVV.

V is TRBV6-2 or TRBV6-3 and J is TRBJ2-3; 12 nucleotides agree with TRBD2. The CDR3 extends over 16 amino acids. The V gene's germline CDR1 is MNHEY and CDR2 SVGEGT. Unmatched junction bases numbered 13, after V lost 6 bases and J lost 9 bases. Here the CDR3 reads CASSPTSGRPWGTQYF. CDR3 bases: TGTGCCAGCAGCCCTACTAGCGGGAGGCCCTGGGGGACGCAGTATTTT.

The chain has TRBV12-3 or TRBV12-4 and TRBJ2-1; a weak D match, TRBD1 (6 bases). Trimming removed 5 bases from V and 8 bases from J, with 7 bases in between. There are 11 residues in the CDR3. CDR3 sequence: CASSAGDEQFF. CDR3 DNA: TGTGCCAGCAGTGCAGGGGATGAGCAGTTCTTC.

V gene TRBV9 combines with J gene TRBJ1-4; no clear D. CDR3 length: 15 residues. Germline lookup yields CDR1 SGDLS and CDR2 YYNGEE. Between the trimmed V and J ends, which lost 0 bases and 2 bases, there was a span of 8 bases. CDR3 residues: CASSVGSGTNEKLFF. The DNA for the CDR3 is TGTGCCAGCAGCGTAGGGTCGGGGACTAATGAAAAACTGTTTTTT. The full variable domain, in which reference TRBV9 and TRBJ1-4 provide the parts outside the CDR3, is DSGVTQTPKHLITATGQRVTLRCSPRSGDLSVYWYQQSLDQGLQFLIQYYNGEERAKGNILERFSAQQFPDLHSELNLSSLELGDSALYFCASSVGSGTNEKLFFGSGTQLSVL.

Only a few counts were recorded for this clone. This CDR3 is also generated by other DNA sequences in the sample. V usage is TRBV29-1 and J usage is TRBJ1-2, with 7 bases matching TRBD1. The V segment lost 1 base and the J segment 4 bases; nucleotides outside the gene matches: 0. This CDR3 has 12 residues. The germline V gene has CDR1 SQVTM and CDR2 ANQGSEA. The CDR3: CSVEGQGYGYTF. The CDR3 nucleotides are TGCAGCGTTGAAGGACAGGGCTATGGCTACACCTTC.

V and J are TRBV11-2 and TRBJ2-7, with 12 bases aligning to TRBD1. Germline CDR1 is SGHAT and CDR2 is FQNNGV. This CDR3 region has 16 residues. J lost 4 bases, V lost 5 bases, and 9 bases had no gene match. CDR3 DNA: TGTGCCAGCAGCCCTACCGGGACAGGGGGCGCGTACGAGCAGTACTTC. Translating gives CASSPTGTGGAYEQYF.

In its sample, this clone was seen once. The CDR3 sequence: CASSLGNRLNEQFF. The DNA for the CDR3 is TGTGCCAGCAGTTTGGGTAATCGACTCAATGAGCAGTTCTTC. This chain uses TRBV28 with TRBJ2-1; D remains unclear. Trimming pared 3 bases from V and 6 bases from J, leaving 12 bases between. The CDR3 sequence is 14 residues long. CDR1 and CDR2 (germline): MDHEN, SYDVKM.

The chain is built from TRBV9 and TRBJ1-1; D may be TRBD1 (5 bases). CDR1 is SGDLS, CDR2 YYNGEE, per germline. CDR3 length: 14 residues. Trimming took 3 bases from V and 6 from J, leaving 15 bases between them. The CDR3 DNA reads as TGTGCCAGCAGCGAAGTGCAGGGCAGTGCTGAAGCTTTCTTT. Its translation is CASSEVQGSAEAFF.

The chain couples TRBV2 to TRBJ1-6, with D hard to call. The germline CDR1 and CDR2 sequences are SNHLY and FYNNEI. The CDR3 has 15 amino acids. The ends were cut back, 5 bases at V and 2 bases at J, with 10 bases in the middle. CDR3 loop: CASSQEGTYNSPLHF. For the CDR3, the DNA is TGTGCCAGCAGTCAAGAAGGCACCTATAATTCACCCCTCCACTTT.

The table lists this clone with a count of one. The identical CDR3 is also encoded by other nucleotide sequences in the sample. This chain uses TRBV4-3 with TRBJ2-7; D not resolved. The CDR3 totals 13 residues. V was pared by 1 base and J by 4 bases, with 8 bases between. The V gene's germline CDR1 is LGHNA and CDR2 YSLEER. CDR3 sequence (DNA): TGCGCCAGCAGCCAAGGTGGCGGATACGAGCAGTACTTC. Protein product: CASSQGGGYEQYF.

The chain has TRBV5-1 and TRBJ2-7; weak D call: TRBD1 (6 bases). Deletions cut 0 bases from V and 5 bases from J, with 9 bases between. The CDR3 runs 13 residues. Germline CDR1 and CDR2: SGHRS and YFSETQ. Here the CDR3 DNA reads TGCGCCAGCAGCTTGGTGGGGGCTCACGAGCAGTACTTC. Its translation is CASSLVGAHEQYF.

This chain connects TRBV6-2 or TRBV6-3 to TRBJ1-5; the D is unclear. The CDR3 contains 16 residues. The germline V gene encodes CDR1 MNHEY and CDR2 SVGEGT. V was shortened by 0 bases and J by 2 bases, with 11 bases between the two germline ends. CDR3 coding DNA: TGTGCCAGCAGTTACTCGACGGTGGGCGGCAATCAGCCCCAGCATTTT. Amino acid sequence: CASSYSTVGGNQPQHF.

The chain carries TRBV5-6 and TRBJ2-3; D call uncertain. The CDR3 sequence is 12 residues long. Germline assignment: CDR1 SGHDT and CDR2 YYEEEE. V lost 4 bases to trimming and J lost 5 bases, with 8 bases between them. CDR3: CASSPRGDTQYF. In nucleotides, the CDR3 is TGTGCCAGCAGCCCCCGAGGAGATACGCAGTATTTT.

This chain connects TRBV10-3 to TRBJ2-1; 15 bases map to TRBD2. The V gene end was trimmed by 6 bases and the J gene end by 7 bases; junction bases not matched to a gene: 4. Germline V gene sequence: CDR1 ENHRY, CDR2 SYGVKD. There are 15 residues in the CDR3. As DNA, the CDR3 is TGTGCCATCAGGGGGACTAGCGGGAGGACGAATGAGCAGTTCTTC. The encoded protein is CAIRGTSGRTNEQFF.

The V gene is TRBV28, the J gene TRBJ1-1; 8 bases are a match to TRBD1. Germline assignment: CDR1 MDHEN and CDR2 SYDVKM. Germline trimming cut 5 bases from V and 5 bases from J; bases unmatched to any gene: 7. The CDR3 is 14 amino acids. This CDR3 reads CASSTQQGGTEAFF. The DNA for the CDR3 is TGTGCCAGCAGTACCCAACAGGGGGGGACTGAAGCTTTCTTT.

The chain uses TRBV7-8 and TRBJ2-3, with D unresolved. The ends were cut back, 2 bases at V and 5 bases at J, with 5 bases in the middle. This CDR3 region has 12 residues. The germline CDR1 and CDR2 sequences are SGHVS and FQNEAQ. CDR3 sequence reads: CASSLMGDTQYF. The CDR3 DNA follows: TGTGCCAGCAGCTTAATGGGAGATACGCAGTATTTT.

CDR3 DNA sequence: TGTGCCACCAGTGATGTGACTTACCCCTACGAGCAGTACTTC. It yields the protein CATSDVTYPYEQYF. The chain employs TRBV24-1 and TRBJ2-7; D not resolved. Germline CDR1 KGHDR, CDR2 SFDVKD. This CDR3 contains 14 residues. The V and J ends lost 3 bases and 2 bases respectively, with 10 bases between them.

The chain combines TRBV5-4 with TRBJ2-1; perhaps TRBD2 as D (5 bases). The V gene's germline CDR1 is SGHNT and CDR2 YYREEE (reference sequence). CDR3 size: 14 residues. Trimming took 4 bases from V and 5 from J, leaving 13 bases between them. This CDR3 reads CASSRWRVDNEQFF. CDR3 bases: TGTGCCAGCAGCAGGTGGCGGGTAGACAATGAGCAGTTCTTC.

This clone was detected only a few times. This chain connects TRBV6-5 to TRBJ2-2; D not resolved. CDR1 is MNHEY, CDR2 SVGAGI, per germline. Trimming took 3 bases from V and 5 from J, leaving 4 bases between them. This CDR3 has 12 amino acids. The CDR3: CASSYETGELFF. In nucleotides, the CDR3 is TGTGCCAGCAGTTATGAGACCGGGGAGCTGTTTTTT.

A note on this clone: This specimen includes other DNA sequences encoding the same CDR3. J is TRBJ2-7 and V is TRBV28, with TRBD2 matching 10 bases. V trimming: 6 bases; J trimming: 4 bases; junction bases outside the gene matches: 6. Germline CDR1 and CDR2: MDHEN and SYDVKM. The CDR3 contains 14 residues. DNA for the CDR3: TGTGCCAGCAGCCCCCTAGCGGGAGTTTACGAGCAGTACTTC. Translation gives CASSPLAGVYEQYF.

V is TRBV7-3 and J is TRBJ2-3; D unclear. Germline V CDR1 and CDR2: SGHTA, FQGTGA. This CDR3 has 14 residues. Trimming took off 2 bases at V and 3 bases at J, with 9 bases between the two ends. The CDR3 reads CASSLGTPTDTQYF. The CDR3 bases are TGTGCCAGCAGCTTAGGTACGCCAACAGATACGCAGTATTTT.

V gene TRBV6-6 combines with J gene TRBJ2-7, with a weak D call TRBD2 (6 bases). In germline, CDR1 is MNHNY, CDR2 SVGAGI (reference sequence). The CDR3 is 14 residues long. V was clipped by 1 base and J by 3 bases, with 10 bases between them. The CDR3 loop is CASSYYGSLYEQYF. The CDR3 DNA follows: TGTGCCAGCAGTTACTACGGGAGCCTCTACGAGCAGTACTTC.

DNA of the CDR3: TGTGCCAGCAGAGCCGACAGTGTCTATGGCTACACCTTC. Amino acid sequence: CASRADSVYGYTF. J is TRBJ1-2 and V is TRBV25-1; TRBD1 might be the D (5 bases). The V end was cut by 6 bases, the J end by 4 bases, with 12 bases between. There are 13 residues in the CDR3. Germline-derived CDR1 and CDR2 are MGHDK and SYGVNS.

The chain has TRBV24-1 and TRBJ2-1; 11 bases are a match to TRBD2. The V segment lost 4 bases and the J segment 10 bases; nucleotides outside the gene matches: 11. This CDR3 region has 16 residues. Germline CDR1 KGHDR, CDR2 SFDVKD. The CDR3 sequence: CATSEPGTSGGGEQFF. Here the CDR3 DNA reads TGTGCCACCAGTGAACCCGGGACTAGCGGAGGGGGCGAGCAGTTCTTC.

The V gene is TRBV5-6, the J gene TRBJ1-2; possible D gene TRBD1, 6 bases. The CDR3 is 14 amino acids. Germline-derived CDR1 and CDR2 are SGHDT and YYEEEE. V dropped 5 bases and J dropped 8 bases, with 19 bases sitting between them. CDR3 loop: CASSIWGRGSGYTF. CDR3 bases: TGTGCCAGCAGTATCTGGGGGCGGGGTTCGGGCTACACCTTC.

J is TRBJ1-1 and V is TRBV15, with D hard to call. V lost 0 bases to trimming and J lost 5 bases, with 10 bases between them. From germline, CDR1 is LNHNV and CDR2 YYDKDF (reference sequence). This CDR3 region has 14 residues. The CDR3 is CATSRDGGWTEAFF. CDR3 in DNA: TGTGCCACCAGCAGAGATGGTGGTTGGACTGAAGCTTTCTTT.

V gene TRBV19 combines with J gene TRBJ2-7; 8 bases agree with TRBD2. The CDR3 totals 14 residues. In germline, CDR1 is LNHDA, CDR2 SQIVND (reference sequence). J lost 3 bases, V lost 2 bases, and 3 bases had no gene match. The CDR3 loop reads CASSITSGDYEQYF. In nucleotides, the CDR3 is TGTGCCAGTAGTATAACTAGCGGTGACTACGAGCAGTACTTC.